The clone carrying this T cell receptor (beta chain) was recorded a few times. This record comes from a study of cytomegalovirus exposure and HLA in healthy donors. TCRdb keeps only in-frame clones here, not all; method: immunoSEQ multiplex PCR. The table has over 250,000 clones, about 85% seen once. This clonotype was sampled from a young woman in good health and CMV-seropositive. What was sequenced was PBMCs.

The CDR3 DNA is TGCAGTGCTACGGTTGGCTACACCTTC. It codes for CSATVGYTF. The chain has TRBV20-1 and TRBJ1-2; D unresolved. Germline V lookup: CDR1 DFQATT, CDR2 SNEGSKA (reference sequence). The CDR3 has 9 residues. The V and J ends lost 4 bases and 7 bases respectively, with 4 bases between them.